This TCR beta chain was sequenced for a study of blood T cell repertoires in COVID-19. Germline V gives CDR1 SGHNT, CDR2 YYREEE (reference sequence). V was pared by 0 bases and J by 5 bases, with 8 bases between. The CDR3 covers 14 residues. As originally analysed: Nucleated cell counts were estimated from reference gene primer amplification. Repertoires were generated with immunoSEQ multiplex PCR, while TCRdb's copy carries only in-frame clones and drops some. V and J calls and clone size are copied from that table; D and trimming were computed from the DNA. The data hold around 140,000 clones, with about 92% observed a single time. This clone appeared a single time.

The TCR was taken from a human donor in a cohort sampled during active COVID-19. This chain links TRBV5-4 with TRBJ1-4; D gene ambiguous. Sequencing was performed on peripheral blood. The CDR3 coding sequence is TGTGCCAGCAGCTTGGGAGGATCGAATGAAAAACTGTTTTTT. Protein: CASSLGGSNEKLFF.